The entry that follows covers one T cell receptor (beta chain) sequence. This entry belongs to a study of Graves' ophthalmopathy and Graves' hyperthyroidism. The germline CDR1 and CDR2 sequences are WSHSY and SAAADI. V lost 0 bases, J lost 8 bases, and 8 bases lay in between. This CDR3 spans 12 amino acids. Beta-chain TCR CDR3 regions were amplified from RNA transcripts. The first-round RT-PCR employed HTBI primers together with the Qiagen OneStep RT-PCR kit. A multiplex PCR was then performed as the second round. TCRdb re-called the multiplex PCR reads through MiXCR, storing one row per CDR3 protein. The sample lists some 1.1 million distinct CDR3 sequences, 36% occurring once.

The gene calls are TRBV10-2 and TRBJ2-7; D gene uncertain. Sequenced: peripheral blood or thyroid tissue (not recorded which). The sequence derives from an adult man with Graves' hyperthyroidism. The CDR3 sequence: CASSESGYKQYF. CDR3 sequence (DNA): TGCGCCAGCAGTGAGTCAGGGTATAAGCAGTACTTC.